These T cell receptor beta chains were read from a single sample in a study of blood T cell repertoires in COVID-19. Using immunoSEQ multiplex PCR, the repertoire was profiled, and TCRdb retains in-frame clones only, with some absent. This repertoire shows some 210,000 clones, approximately 90% found once; its top ten account for approximately 0.77%. The sequenced material came from peripheral blood. Receptor source: a man aged 55 to 70 with COVID-19, enrolled during active disease. Both conserved end residues are part of each CDR3. D genes are given only for firm matches. Expanded clones get a size class; other rows say once, few or many, or leave the size out.

j_gene | v_gene | d_gene | abundance | CDR3nt | CDR3aa
TRBJ2-7 | TRBV4-2 | TRBD2 | NA | TGTGCCAGCAGCCGGGACTACCCAAACAACGAGCAGTACTTC | CASSRDYPNNEQYF
TRBJ1-6 | TRBV18 | NA | NA | TGTGCCAGCTCAGCCACCCGACAGGATAGTTCACCCCTCCACTTT | CASSATRQDSSPLHF
TRBJ2-2 | TRBV11-3 | NA | NA | TGTGCCAGCAGCGCCCAGCCTGGACAACTGAACACCGGGGAGCTGTTTTTT | CASSAQPGQLNTGELFF
TRBJ1-4 | TRBV2 | NA | NA | TGTGCCAGCAGTGGTGCCGGGAAAAGACAAAAACTGTTTTTT | CASSGAGKRQKLFF
TRBJ2-5 | TRBV5-1 | TRBD2 | once | TGCGCCAGCAGCTTGGGCAGCGGGGGCCAAGAGACCCAGTACTTC | CASSLGSGGQETQYF
TRBJ2-5 | TRBV9 | NA | NA | TGTGCCAGCAGCGTCACAGGTTCCCACCCTGAGACCCAGTACTTC | CASSVTGSHPETQYF
TRBJ2-6 | TRBV10-3 | TRBD1 | NA | TGTGCCATCAGTAATCCACCGGGACAGGAGTTCTCTGGGGCCAACGTCCTGACTTTC | CAISNPPGQEFSGANVLTF
TRBJ1-2 | TRBV5-1 | NA | once | TGCGCCAGCAGCTTGTCCAGTAACTATGGCTACACCTTC | CASSLSSNYGYTF
TRBJ1-5 | TRBV28 | TRBD1 | once | TGTGCCAGCAGACCACCCCTCGGATCAGGGGGGAATCAGCCCCAGCATTTT | CASRPPLGSGGNQPQHF
TRBJ1-1 | TRBV2 | TRBD1 | NA | TGTGCCAGCACTCTGACAGGGAGCTTCACTGAAGCTTTCTTT | CASTLTGSFTEAFF
TRBJ2-1 | TRBV4-1 | TRBD2 | NA | TGCGCCAGCAGCCAAGGCGGGAGAACAGGAAATGAGCAGTTCTTC | CASSQGGRTGNEQFF
TRBJ1-5 | TRBV24-1 | NA | NA | TGTGCCACCAGTGTGACGGCAGGGAGGTTCGTTGGACAGCCCCAGCATTTT | CATSVTAGRFVGQPQHF
TRBJ1-5 | TRBV24-1 | TRBD1 | NA | TGTGCCACCAGTGCCGGGACAGGGGTTCGCAATCAGCCCCAGCATTTT | CATSAGTGVRNQPQHF
TRBJ2-2 | TRBV9 | NA | NA | TGTGCCAGCAGCGTTGCAGGGACGAACACCGGGGAGCTGTTTTTT | CASSVAGTNTGELFF
TRBJ2-7 | TRBV5-5 | NA | NA | TGTGCCAGCAGCTTGGGTCCCGAGGGTTCCTACGAGCAGTACTTC | CASSLGPEGSYEQYF
TRBJ1-2 | TRBV28 | TRBD1 | NA | TGTGCCAGCAGAGCAACCGGGACAGGGGTCTATGGCTACACCTTC | CASRATGTGVYGYTF
TRBJ1-5 | TRBV29-1 | NA | NA | TGCAGCGTTGTTAGCAGACTCGGACAGCCCCAGCATTTT | CSVVSRLGQPQHF
TRBJ2-7 | TRBV5-1 | TRBD2 | NA | TGCGCCAGCAGCTGGGGAGCGGGAGGGAGCTCCTACGAGCAGTACTTC | CASSWGAGGSSYEQYF
TRBJ2-7 | TRBV2 | NA | NA | TGTGCCAGCGTATGGACAACGAGAGACTTAGGGATCTACGAGCAGTACTTC | CASVWTTRDLGIYEQYF
TRBJ2-5 | TRBV7-2 | TRBD2 | NA | TGTGCCAGCAGCTTAGCCCTACTAGCGGAAGAGACCCAGTACTTC | CASSLALLAEETQYF
TRBJ2-3 | TRBV7-3 | NA | NA | TGTGCCAGCAGCTTAACACAACTAGCACGAGAGGGCACAGATACGCAGTATTTT | CASSLTQLAREGTDTQYF
TRBJ2-7 | TRBV7-9 | NA | few | TGTGCCAGCAGCTTCTCCACAGGGAAGCTCTCCTACGAGCAGTACTTC | CASSFSTGKLSYEQYF
TRBJ1-5 | TRBV3-1/TRBV3-2 | TRBD1 | NA | TGTGCCAGCAGCCAATCCCGACAGGGGGCGTTGGGCAATCAGCCCCAGCATTTT | CASSQSRQGALGNQPQHF
TRBJ1-6 | TRBV2 | TRBD1 | NA | TGTGCCAGCAGAATCGGACAGGGTAGCTCCTATAATTCACCCCTCCACTTT | CASRIGQGSSYNSPLHF
TRBJ2-2 | TRBV11-2 | TRBD2 | NA | TGTGCCAGCAGCTTAGTTGGTAGCGGGGGGACCGGGGAGCTGTTTTTT | CASSLVGSGGTGELFF
TRBJ1-4 | TRBV28 | NA | NA | TGTGCCAGCAGTTTAGCAGATGAAAAACTGTTTTTT | CASSLADEKLFF
TRBJ2-3 | TRBV15 | NA | NA | TGTGCCACCAGCAGAGATGTGGTTTCGAGGCCCCTCAGCACAGATACGCAGTATTTT | CATSRDVVSRPLSTDTQYF
TRBJ2-7 | TRBV15 | TRBD2 | NA | TGTGCCACCAGCAGGGCGGGACTAAATTACGAGCAGTACTTC | CATSRAGLNYEQYF
TRBJ1-2 | TRBV6-5 | NA | NA | TGTGCCAGCAGTTACACGGGGGGGCCTGGCTACACCTTC | CASSYTGGPGYTF
TRBJ1-3 | TRBV10-1 | NA | NA | TGCGCCAGCAGTGAGTCCGGGTACTCTGGAAACACCATATATTTT | CASSESGYSGNTIYF
TRBJ2-1 | TRBV27 | NA | NA | TGTGCCAGCAGTCCCGACTACTACAATGAGCAGTTCTTC | CASSPDYYNEQFF
TRBJ1-2 | TRBV19 | NA | NA | TGTGCCAGTACCTCCGCGGAGACTATGATCCCCTATGGCTACACCTTC | CASTSAETMIPYGYTF
TRBJ2-1 | TRBV29-1 | TRBD2 | NA | TGCAGCGTCGCTAAGCCGAGCGGGGGGGCTTACAACTCCTACAATGAGCAGTTCTTC | CSVAKPSGGAYNSYNEQFF
TRBJ1-2 | TRBV7-9 | NA | NA | TGTGCCAGCAGCTTAGTGCTAGGGGTTGACTATGGCTACACCTTC | CASSLVLGVDYGYTF
TRBJ1-1 | TRBV5-1 | TRBD1 | NA | TGCGCCAGCAGCTTGGTTCGAGGGACAGGGGTCACTGAAGCTTTCTTT | CASSLVRGTGVTEAFF
TRBJ1-4 | TRBV7-2 | NA | NA | TGTGCCAGCAGCTTGGGGGCGCTGGATGAAAAACTGTTTTTT | CASSLGALDEKLFF